These 4 T cell receptor beta chains were sequenced from one sample in a study of Ad26.COV2.S vaccination and SARS-CoV-2 variants. The sample's treatment: around 19 received Ad26.COV2.S at low or high dose, single or two shots; roughly 5 received placebo; per-sample allocation not given. Following the first vaccine or placebo injection, samples were taken on day 63. Using immunoSEQ multiplex PCR, the repertoire was profiled, and TCRdb retains in-frame clones only, with some absent. The table has 450,000 to 550,000 clones, 80% to 90% seen once. The sequencing here drew on peripheral blood, taken in a trial of Ad26.COV2.S vaccine versus placebo. These receptors were obtained from a person between 18 and 59 years old who received the Ad26.COV2.S COVID-19 vaccine or a placebo.

The chain links TRBV11-2 to TRBJ2-1; no reliable D call. The CDR3 extends over 13 amino acids. V was cut by 4 bases and J by 10 bases, with 14 bases left in between. Germline V gene sequence: CDR1 SGHAT, CDR2 FQNNGV. Here the CDR3 DNA reads TGTGCCAGCAGCTCACTACTCCGGTGGGAGCAGTTCTTC. The encoded protein is CASSSLLRWEQFF.

This clone appeared once. The chain couples TRBV9 to TRBJ2-2, with D uncertain. Germline CDR1 reads SGDLS; CDR2 reads YYNGEE. The CDR3 length is 14 residues. Trimming took off 4 bases at V and 2 bases at J, with 9 bases between the two ends. This CDR3 reads CASSLAPNTGELFF. CDR3 bases: TGTGCCAGCAGCCTTGCGCCCAACACCGGGGAGCTGTTTTTT.

This clone was counted a few times. The chain joins TRBV6-5 to TRBJ2-5, with a possible D match to TRBD1 (6 bases). This CDR3 spans 12 amino acids. V was clipped by 6 bases and J by 4 bases, with 9 bases between them. Germline V gives CDR1 MNHEY, CDR2 SVGAGI. CDR3 sequence (DNA): TGTGCCAGCAGCCGGGACACAGAGACCCAGTACTTC. Protein product: CASSRDTETQYF.

The chain joins TRBV28 to TRBJ1-5, with D possibly being TRBD1 (6 bases). The ends were cut back, 7 bases at V and 6 bases at J, with 13 bases in the middle. Per the germline V gene, CDR1 is MDHEN and CDR2 is SYDVKM. The CDR3 runs 13 residues. In nucleotides, the CDR3 is TGTGCCAGCATGAAGGGACAACTTCAGCCCCAGCATTTT. It translates to CASMKGQLQPQHF. The full variable domain, with the rest looked up from reference TRBV28 and TRBJ1-5, is DVKVTQSSRYLVKRTGEKVFLECVQDMDHENMFWYRQDPGLGLRLIYFSYDVKMKEKGDIPEGYSVSREKKERFSLILESASTNQTSMYLCASMKGQLQPQHFGDGTRLSIL.